These 24 T cell receptor beta chains came from one sample sequenced in a study of shared clonotypes between healthy human individuals. Produced via immunoSEQ multiplex PCR; TCRdb's table is partial and in-frame only. The sample records 2 million to 3 million clones, roughly 93% being singletons. The sequenced material came from naive CD4+ T cells from PBMCs. The subset is: CD45RA+ positively selected. The receptors here all came from a young man in good health. Some clones in this sample may be carry-over from other donors' samples.

The chain's CDR3 is CASSARQASYEQYF. The CDR3 DNA reads as TGTGCCAGCAGTGCCAGACAGGCTTCCTACGAGCAGTACTTC. The chain links TRBV6-1 to TRBJ2-7; possibly TRBD1 for D (6 bases). This CDR3 has 14 residues. V was trimmed by 4 bases and J by 1 base, leaving 11 bases between them. CDR1 MNHNS and CDR2 SASEGT come from the germline V gene.

The chain recombines TRBV7-3 with TRBJ2-7; 10 bases line up with TRBD2. With V trimmed by 5 bases and J by 1 base, 5 bases remained unmatched. This CDR3 is built from 15 residues. CDR1 and CDR2 (germline): SGHTA, FQGTGA. The CDR3 reads CASSPRLAGSYEQYF. CDR3 coding DNA: TGTGCCAGCAGCCCCCGACTAGCGGGTTCCTACGAGCAGTACTTC.

The CDR3 DNA reads TGTGCCAGCAGTGCATCCTGGACTAGCGGCTGGGGCGAGCAGTACTTC. Protein product: CASSASWTSGWGEQYF. The rearrangement joins TRBV28 to TRBJ2-7; 10 nucleotides agree with TRBD2. The V gene's germline CDR1 is MDHEN and CDR2 SYDVKM. This CDR3 region has 16 residues. V trimming: 5 bases; J trimming: 6 bases; junction bases outside the gene matches: 13. The whole variable domain, remainder taken from reference TRBV28 and TRBJ2-7, is DVKVTQSSRYLVKRTGEKVFLECVQDMDHENMFWYRQDPGLGLRLIYFSYDVKMKEKGDIPEGYSVSREKKERFSLILESASTNQTSMYLCASSASWTSGWGEQYFGPGTRLTVT.

This chain joins TRBV6-1 and TRBJ2-3, with D tentatively TRBD2 (5 bases). The CDR3 has 14 residues. V was pared by 1 base and J by 0 bases, with 5 bases between. Germline-derived CDR1 and CDR2 are MNHNS and SASEGT. CDR3 in amino acids: CASSEGTSTDTQYF. CDR3 sequence (DNA): TGTGCCAGCAGTGAAGGGACTAGCACAGATACGCAGTATTTT.

This clone occurred once. The genes are TRBV19 and TRBJ1-2; D ambiguous. V lost 5 bases and J 0 bases, leaving 4 bases between the germline ends. The CDR3 spans 12 residues. Looked up from germline, CDR1 is LNHDA and CDR2 is SQIVND (reference sequence). CDR3 in amino acids: CASSRSNYGYTF. In DNA, the CDR3 is TGTGCCAGTAGTCGGTCTAACTATGGCTACACCTTC.

V gene TRBV6-5 combines with J gene TRBJ1-2; 8 bases are a match to TRBD1. CDR1 is MNHEY and CDR2 is SVGAGI in the germline V gene. The trim removed 0 bases at V and 8 bases at J, leaving 5 bases unmatched. The CDR3 consists of 14 residues. The CDR3 loop reads CASSYSGTGGGYTF. The CDR3, as DNA: TGTGCCAGCAGTTACTCGGGGACAGGAGGAGGCTACACCTTC.

The chain uses TRBV5-8 and TRBJ2-6, with 10 bases identical to TRBD1. CDR3 length: 17 residues. From germline, CDR1 is SGHTS and CDR2 YDEGEE. V dropped 4 bases and J dropped 0; count of bases not matched to a gene: 4. This CDR3 is CASSTGTGDSGANVLTF. In DNA, the CDR3 is TGTGCCAGCAGCACCGGGACAGGGGACTCTGGGGCCAACGTCCTGACTTTC.

The J gene is TRBJ1-2, the V gene TRBV5-1; 7 nucleotides match TRBD1. Germline V gene sequence: CDR1 SGHRS, CDR2 YFSETQ. This CDR3 spans 14 amino acids. V shed 4 bases and J 2 bases; nucleotides not matched to a gene: 5. CDR3 nucleotide sequence: TGCGCCAGCAGCGTGGGACAGTTAAACTATGGCTACACCTTC. Its translation is CASSVGQLNYGYTF.

This chain links TRBV15 with TRBJ2-3, with 7 bases lining up with TRBD2. In germline, CDR1 is LNHNV, CDR2 YYDKDF (reference sequence). The CDR3 has 16 residues. V was clipped by 2 bases and J by 0 bases; unmatched bases: 5. CDR3 residues: CATSRNGAGSTDTQYF. Written as DNA, the CDR3 is TGTGCCACCAGCAGAAATGGAGCGGGGAGCACAGATACGCAGTATTTT.

The V gene is TRBV28, the J gene TRBJ1-5; D is unclear. This CDR3 region has 13 residues. Germline CDR1 and CDR2: MDHEN and SYDVKM. V lost 3 bases and J 6 bases, leaving 9 bases between the germline ends. This CDR3 reads CASSLGYGQPQHF. The CDR3 DNA follows: TGTGCCAGCAGTTTGGGGTATGGTCAGCCCCAGCATTTT.

The chain couples TRBV6-5 to TRBJ2-5, with D perhaps matching TRBD1 or TRBD2 (5 bases each). The CDR3 contains 14 residues. The V end lost 6 bases, the J end lost 7 bases, and 18 bases lay between the germline ends. Germline V gene lookup returns CDR1 MNHEY and CDR2 SVGAGI. The CDR3 sequence is CASSPLLSGGTQYF. The CDR3 region has the DNA TGTGCCAGCAGCCCACTATTAAGTGGGGGGACCCAGTACTTC.

The chain uses TRBV5-1 and TRBJ2-1, with D possibly matching TRBD1 (5 bases). Per germline, CDR1 SGHRS and CDR2 YFSETQ. The CDR3 extends over 14 amino acids. V lost 4 bases to trimming and J lost 8 bases, with 16 bases between them. CDR3 in DNA: TGCGCCAGCAGCAGAATCGCAGGGAAGCATGAGCAGTTCTTC. The encoded protein is CASSRIAGKHEQFF.

With respect to this clone: Other DNA sequences in this specimen translate into the identical CDR3. V and J are TRBV4-1 and TRBJ1-2, with TRBD1 identical over 7 bases. V lost 3 bases to trimming and J lost 2 bases; unmatched junction nucleotides: 6. This CDR3 spans 15 amino acids. The germline gives CDR1 MGHRA, CDR2 YSYEKL. CDR3 sequence (DNA): TGCGCCAGCAGCCAGAGACAGGGTACCAACTATGGCTACACCTTC. Encoded protein: CASSQRQGTNYGYTF.

The chain is built from TRBV7-2 and TRBJ1-2, with D hard to call. The ends were cut back, 2 bases at V and 6 bases at J, with 10 bases in the middle. CDR3 length equals 13 residues. CDR1 is SGHTA and CDR2 is FQGNSA in the germline V gene. In DNA form, the CDR3 reads TGTGCCAGCAGCTTAATACCCCGGGATGGCTACACCTTC. This sequence encodes CASSLIPRDGYTF.

Only one count was recorded for this clone. The chain uses TRBV27 and TRBJ2-7, with unresolved D. Germline CDR1 reads MNHEY; CDR2 reads SMNVEV (reference sequence). The CDR3 loop spans 15 amino acids. Trimming removed 3 bases from V and 7 bases from J, with 19 bases in between. For the CDR3, the DNA is TGTGCCAGCAGTTTTTCGGGCAGGCCAACTGGGGAGCAGTACTTC. Its protein product is CASSFSGRPTGEQYF.

The CDR3 protein is CASTRGRGLGEQYF. The CDR3 DNA sequence: TGTGCCAGCACCCGGGGGCGGGGGCTCGGCGAGCAGTACTTC. This chain connects TRBV5-6 to TRBJ2-7, with D possibly being TRBD2 (7 bases). Trimming cost V 6 bases and J 6 bases, with 19 bases left between them. Germline V gene lookup returns CDR1 SGHDT and CDR2 YYEEEE. The CDR3 spans 14 residues.

The rearrangement joins TRBV28 to TRBJ2-3; D remains ambiguous. Trimming removed 2 bases at V and 9 bases at J, with 21 bases between. Germline CDR1 MDHEN, CDR2 SYDVKM. The CDR3 has 16 amino acids. CDR3 amino acids: CASSLIPTDPSLTQYF. In DNA, the CDR3 is TGTGCCAGCAGTTTAATCCCCACTGACCCTAGTCTCACGCAGTATTTT.

The chain joins TRBV10-1 to TRBJ2-7; D is unclear. Germline values: CDR1 WNHNN, CDR2 SYGVQD (reference sequence). The CDR3 consists of 14 residues. The ends were cut back, 4 bases at V and 6 bases at J, with 16 bases in the middle. This CDR3 reads CASSGAAKTGEQYF. CDR3 in DNA: TGCGCCAGCAGTGGTGCAGCCAAAACGGGCGAGCAGTACTTC.

This clone was picked up one time. This CDR3 reads CASSLDRGNTEAFF. The CDR3, as DNA: TGTGCCAGCAGCCTCGACAGGGGGAACACTGAAGCTTTCTTT. This chain links TRBV16 with TRBJ1-1, with 8 bases matching TRBD1. With 4 bases clipped from V and 1 base from J, the junction kept 2 bases outside the gene matches. Germline loops: CDR1 KGHSY, CDR2 FQNENV. The CDR3 runs 14 residues.

The chain has TRBV7-9 and TRBJ2-3; 8 nucleotides line up with TRBD1. CDR1 SEHNR and CDR2 FQNEAQ come from the germline V gene (reference sequence). V gave up 6 bases and J gave up 1 base; unmatched junction bases: 12. The CDR3 is 17 residues long. Here the CDR3 DNA reads TGTGCCAGCAGTCCTAGGACAGGGCGAAAGGGCACAGATACGCAGTATTTT. Its protein is CASSPRTGRKGTDTQYF.

The J gene is TRBJ2-1, the V gene TRBV7-9; 14 bases are a match to TRBD2. Germline trimming cut 1 base from V and 9 bases from J; bases unmatched to any gene: 5. Germline V lookup: CDR1 SEHNR, CDR2 FQNEAQ (reference sequence). There are 16 residues in the CDR3. CDR3 loop: CASSLGGTSGRIEQFF. The CDR3 bases are TGTGCCAGCAGCTTAGGTGGGACTAGCGGGAGAATTGAGCAGTTCTTC.

This clone was seen a few times. The same CDR3 also results from other DNA sequences found in this sample. The rearrangement joins TRBV9 to TRBJ2-3, with D uncertain. Germline CDR1 is SGDLS and CDR2 is YYNGEE. The CDR3 runs 14 residues. With 0 bases removed from V and 2 bases from J, the gap between germline ends came to 7 bases. CDR3 DNA: TGTGCCAGCAGCGTAGCGGGCTACACAGATACGCAGTATTTT. Translated, it gives CASSVAGYTDTQYF.

V usage is TRBV7-2 and J usage is TRBJ2-1; D is tentatively TRBD1 or TRBD2 (5 bases each). Trimming removed 9 bases at V and 3 bases at J, with 9 bases between. Germline lookup yields CDR1 SGHTA and CDR2 FQGNSA. CDR3 size: 12 residues. This CDR3 is CARTDYYNEQFF. The DNA of the CDR3 is TGTGCCAGGACAGACTACTACAATGAGCAGTTCTTC. Filled out from reference TRBV7-2 and TRBJ2-1, the complete variable domain reads GAGVSQSPSNKVTEKGKDVELRCDPISGHTALYWYRQSLGQGLEFLIYFQGNSAPDKSGLPSDRFSAERTGGSVSTLTIQRTQQEDSAVYLCARTDYYNEQFFGPGTRLTVL.

The chain uses TRBV7-9 and TRBJ2-2; D remains ambiguous. Germline V gene sequence: CDR1 SEHNR, CDR2 FQNEAQ (reference sequence). The CDR3 covers 14 residues. Trimming took off 2 bases at V and 4 bases at J, with 8 bases between the two ends. The CDR3 DNA reads TGTGCCAGCAGCTTACCGGGTTCCACCGGGGAGCTGTTTTTT. The encoded protein is CASSLPGSTGELFF.